These 9 T cell receptor beta chains originate from one sample sequenced in a study of T cell responses to AZD1222 COVID-19 vaccine. Sequencing used immunoSEQ multiplex PCR; TCRdb keeps in-frame clones, though not all of them. The sample contains 160,000 or so clones, more than 85% of which appear only once. Sequencing was performed on peripheral blood, taken after recovery from COVID-19. The receptors here all came from an adult who had recovered from COVID-19.

This clone was observed once. The rearrangement joins TRBV11-3 to TRBJ2-1; 9 nucleotides agree with TRBD2. The V segment lost 1 base and the J segment 9 bases; nucleotides outside the gene matches: 10. The CDR3 loop spans 16 amino acids. CDR1 is SGHNT, CDR2 YENEEA, per germline. This chain's CDR3 is CASSLALSGGFGEQFF. DNA for the CDR3: TGTGCCAGCAGCTTAGCACTTAGCGGGGGTTTTGGTGAGCAGTTCTTC.

This clone came up once. V gene TRBV14 combines with J gene TRBJ1-1; possible D gene TRBD1, 5 bases. The CDR3 totals 13 residues. Per germline, CDR1 SGHDN and CDR2 FVKESK. The V and J ends lost 3 bases and 4 bases respectively, with 9 bases between them. The CDR3 sequence is CASSQGVGTEAFF. The CDR3 bases are TGTGCCAGCAGCCAGGGGGTTGGCACTGAAGCTTTCTTT.

This chain uses TRBV24-1 with TRBJ2-2; either TRBD1 or TRBD2 may fit D (6 bases each). The CDR3 has 15 residues. Trimming removed 4 bases at V and 4 bases at J, with 12 bases between. Germline V gives CDR1 KGHDR, CDR2 SFDVKD. The CDR3 sequence is CATSDAGQSTGELFF. The CDR3 DNA is TGTGCCACCAGTGACGCGGGACAATCCACCGGGGAGCTGTTTTTT.

J is TRBJ2-3 and V is TRBV28; 8 nucleotides agree with TRBD2. Trimming at V came to 3 bases and at J to 0 bases, leaving 8 bases not matched to a gene. The CDR3 loop spans 17 amino acids. The germline gives CDR1 MDHEN, CDR2 SYDVKM. CDR3: CASSFLLAGPSTDTQYF. DNA of the CDR3: TGTGCCAGCAGTTTCCTCCTAGCGGGTCCCAGCACAGATACGCAGTATTTT.

CDR3 in amino acids: CSGNRNTEAFF. DNA of the CDR3: TGCAGTGGGAACAGAAACACTGAAGCTTTCTTT. The genes are TRBV20-1 and TRBJ1-1; D remains unclear. Trimming removed 7 bases from V and 2 bases from J, with 8 bases in between. The CDR3 has 11 amino acids. Germline V CDR1 and CDR2: DFQATT, SNEGSKA (reference sequence).

This rearrangement joins TRBV9 to TRBJ2-3; TRBD2 matches 8 bases. CDR3 length: 18 residues. Germline CDR1 and CDR2: SGDLS and YYNGEE. V trimming: 0 bases; J trimming: 0 bases; junction bases outside the gene matches: 9. The CDR3 coding sequence is TGTGCCAGCAGCGTAGCAGACAGCGGGGGAATTAGCACAGATACGCAGTATTTT. This sequence encodes CASSVADSGGISTDTQYF.

J is TRBJ1-2 and V is TRBV7-2; D may be TRBD1 (5 bases). The V and J ends lost 0 bases and 6 bases respectively, with 11 bases between them. Germline lookup yields CDR1 SGHTA and CDR2 FQGNSA. This CDR3 region has 14 residues. This CDR3 is CASSLATTVHGYTF. The DNA for the CDR3 is TGTGCCAGCAGCTTAGCAACGACAGTCCATGGCTACACCTTC.

The chain links TRBV7-8 to TRBJ2-5; tentative D call: TRBD2 (6 bases). The CDR3 sequence is 17 residues long. Between the trimmed V and J ends, which lost 5 bases and 3 bases, there was a span of 22 bases. Looked up from germline, CDR1 is SGHVS and CDR2 is FQNEAQ. The CDR3 here is CASSPARRVAREETQYF. As DNA, the CDR3 is TGTGCCAGCAGCCCAGCGAGGAGGGTAGCGAGGGAAGAGACCCAGTACTTC.

This chain joins TRBV7-3 and TRBJ1-6; D unclear. The germline V gene has CDR1 SGHTA and CDR2 FQGTGA. The CDR3 sequence is 14 residues long. The V end lost 5 bases, the J end lost 10 bases, and 15 bases lay between the germline ends. The CDR3 DNA is TGTGCCAGCAGCCTCCTGGGCGTTACATCACCCCTCCACTTT. It is translated as CASSLLGVTSPLHF.